This TCR beta chain was found in a study of monozygotic twins with inflammatory bowel disease. There are 16 residues in the CDR3. CDR1 is SGHVS and CDR2 is FNYEAQ in the germline V gene. Notes on the study in general: Against healthy co-twins, IBD patients had lower TCRbeta diversity (measured by inverse Simpson).

TCRdb re-called the 5' RACE reads and gives one entry per CDR3 protein, without DNA. The repertoire shows some 170,000 distinct CDR3 sequences; the top ten hold 7.4%. In the case of this clonotype: Antigen specificity is unknown.

The source material was blood. The chain carries TRBV7-6 and TRBJ1-1; TCRdb reports TRBD1, a call that lacks DNA to check it against. This TCR was sampled from a human donor with ulcerative colitis or Crohn's disease, or a healthy co-twin of an affected twin (not recorded which). The chain's CDR3 is CASSLGQGIRHTEAFF.